This paragraph covers one T cell receptor beta chain sequence. The antigen remains undetermined. The CDR3 has 14 residues. V gave up 0 bases and J gave up 5 bases, with 13 bases separating them. Germline V gene data show CDR1 as DFQATT and CDR2 as SNEGSKA (reference sequence). TCRdb re-derived calls from the 5' RACE reads in MiXCR, one entry per CDR3 protein. Of roughly 300,000 distinct CDR3 sequences listed, about 17% are singletons. The data were taken from a study of T-cell memory formation after mild COVID-19. Study context: Across donors, TCR clusters were largely donor specific. Study-level findings and limits: Later expanders leaned toward CD4+, whereas clones contracting from day 15 to 85 were balanced CD4/CD8. For second-wave clones that peaked at day 37, SARS-CoV-2 specificity went unverified. Detection of some responders pre-infection suggested pre-existing cross-reactive memory T cells participated.

The receptor was isolated from a young man who had mild COVID-19 (a few samples of this study predate the infection). Cell type and time point are not known. The rearrangement joins TRBV20-1 to TRBJ1-2; D gene ambiguous. Specimen: PBMCs or a T cell subset sorted from them (not recorded which). CDR3 in amino acids: CSARDPRGGYGYTF. The CDR3 bases are TGCAGTGCTAGAGATCCCCGAGGTGGATATGGCTACACCTTC.